This T cell receptor beta chain was documented in a study of OX40 agonist ivuxolimab in advanced cancers. As for the study in general: Earlier anti-PD-1, anti-PD-L1 or anti-CTLA-4 therapy was permitted; 30% to 45% had received some. Study-wide points: Undetermined was the antigen specificity of the expanded peripheral T cells. CD4+ and CD8+ blood T cells expanded clonally by week 6 at 0.1 to 3.0 mg/kg.

V lost 1 base to trimming and J lost 2 bases, with 11 bases between them. Germline CDR1 is SQVTM and CDR2 is ANQGSEA. The CDR3 has 14 residues. The table came from immunoSEQ multiplex PCR; TCRdb's copy has only in-frame clones and leaves some out. The sample shows approximately 10,000 clones, about 80% of them seen only once. Concerning this clone: What it binds is unknown.

The source of this sequence is an adult with an advanced solid tumor such as melanoma, head and neck, liver or kidney cancer. The rearrangement uses TRBV29-1 and TRBJ1-2; D is possibly TRBD1 (5 bases). The source was CD4+ or CD8+ T cells sorted from blood, collected in a trial of the OX40 agonist ivuxolimab. The CDR3 loop reads CSVEGGRENYGYTF. In DNA, the CDR3 is TGCAGCGTTGAAGGAGGCAGGGAGAACTATGGCTACACCTTC. The whole variable domain, remainder taken from reference TRBV29-1 and TRBJ1-2, is SAVISQKPSRDICQRGTSLTIQCQVDSQVTMMFWYRQQPGQSLTLIATANQGSEATYESGFVIDKFPISRPNLTFSTLTVSNMSPEDSSIYLCSVEGGRENYGYTFGSGTRLTVV.